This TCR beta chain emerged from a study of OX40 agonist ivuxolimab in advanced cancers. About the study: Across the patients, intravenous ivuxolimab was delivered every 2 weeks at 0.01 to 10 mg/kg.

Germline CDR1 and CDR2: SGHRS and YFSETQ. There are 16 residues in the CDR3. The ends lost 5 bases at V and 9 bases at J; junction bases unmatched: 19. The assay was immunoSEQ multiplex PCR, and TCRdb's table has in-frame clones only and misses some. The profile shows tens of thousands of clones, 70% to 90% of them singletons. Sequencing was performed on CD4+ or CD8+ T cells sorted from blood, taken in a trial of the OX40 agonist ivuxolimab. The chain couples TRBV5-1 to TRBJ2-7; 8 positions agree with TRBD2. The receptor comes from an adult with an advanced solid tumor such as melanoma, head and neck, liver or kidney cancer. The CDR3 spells CASRDSGNSIDSRQYF. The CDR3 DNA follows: TGCGCCAGCAGGGATAGCGGGAACTCTATTGACTCGAGGCAGTACTTC.